This T cell receptor (beta chain) stems from a study of glioma-infiltrating T cells after dendritic cell vaccination. Whole-study context: Glioblastoma patients came from Phase I and II dendritic cell vaccination trials.

The PCR used 60 V beta and 13 J beta primers. Profiled with immunoSEQ multiplex PCR; TCRdb holds only in-frame clones, not every one. Of 50,000 to 75,000 clones in the sample, about 83% were seen once. Germline CDR1 is SGHTA and CDR2 is FQGNSA. This CDR3 region has 17 residues. V shed 0 bases, J shed 0 bases, and the junction held 3 bases outside the gene matches. The time point here: after dendritic cell vaccination, including at tumor progression/relapse. None of the glioblastoma patients had an isocitrate dehydrogenase mutation. Before vaccination, two weeks after the third vaccination, and at progression, PBMC were collected.

The origin of this receptor is a human donor with glioblastoma. The chain links TRBV7-2 to TRBJ2-3; 10 bases agree with TRBD2. This material consisted of blood, taken after dendritic cell vaccination. The CDR3 DNA sequence: TGTGCCAGCAGCTTAGCTACTAGCGGGGTGAGCACAGATACGCAGTATTTT. It is translated as CASSLATSGVSTDTQYF.